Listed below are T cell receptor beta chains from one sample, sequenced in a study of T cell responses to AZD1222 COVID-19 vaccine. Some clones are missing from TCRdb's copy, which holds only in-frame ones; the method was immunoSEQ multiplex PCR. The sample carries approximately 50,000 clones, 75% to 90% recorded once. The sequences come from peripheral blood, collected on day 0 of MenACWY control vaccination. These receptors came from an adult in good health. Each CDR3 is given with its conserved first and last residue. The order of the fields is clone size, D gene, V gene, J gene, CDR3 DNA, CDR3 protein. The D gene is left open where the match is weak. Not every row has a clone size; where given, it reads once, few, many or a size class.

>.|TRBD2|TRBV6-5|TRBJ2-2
TGTGCCAGCAGTTCCAGGACTAGTGGGGGGACCGGGGAGCTGTTTTTT
CASSSRTSGGTGELFF
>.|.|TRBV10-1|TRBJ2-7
TGCGCCAGCAGTGGCACGAACCCACCCTACGAGCAGTACTTC
CASSGTNPPYEQYF
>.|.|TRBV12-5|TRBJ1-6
TGTGCTACTGACACGAGGGGTCCACCCCTCCACTTT
CATDTRGPPLHF
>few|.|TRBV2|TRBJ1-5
TGTGCCAGCAGTGAAGCGCTTCCTCAAAATCAGCCCCAGCATTTT
CASSEALPQNQPQHF
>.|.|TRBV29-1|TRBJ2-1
TGCAGCGTTGAAGACCCAGGACCGAAGAATGAGCAGTTCTTC
CSVEDPGPKNEQFF
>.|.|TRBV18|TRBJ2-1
TGTGCCAGCTCACCTTCGGTTTTTGAGCGGTTCTTC
CASSPSVFERFF
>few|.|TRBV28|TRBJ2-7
TGTGCCAGCAGTCTCTTGGACAGATTACACTACGAGCAGTACTTC
CASSLLDRLHYEQYF
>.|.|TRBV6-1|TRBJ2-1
TGTGCCAGCAGTGAAGGGACTATCCAGAGCTCCTACAATGAGCAGTTCTTC
CASSEGTIQSSYNEQFF
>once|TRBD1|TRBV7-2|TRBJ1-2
TGTGCCAGCAGCTTAGAGGGGACAGAGAACTATGGCTACACCTTC
CASSLEGTENYGYTF
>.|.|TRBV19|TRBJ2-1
TGTGCCAGTAGTATACGTTCGAATGAGCAGTTCTTC
CASSIRSNEQFF
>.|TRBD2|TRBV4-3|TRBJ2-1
TGCGCCAGCAGCATGGGACTAGCGGGAGTCGGCAATGAGCAGTTCTTC
CASSMGLAGVGNEQFF
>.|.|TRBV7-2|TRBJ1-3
TGTGCCAGCAGCCCAGACAGTGGAAACACCATATATTTT
CASSPDSGNTIYF
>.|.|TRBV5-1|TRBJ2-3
TGCGCCAGCAGCTTGGGTAGCGGAGGCCGCACAGATACGCAGTATTTT
CASSLGSGGRTDTQYF
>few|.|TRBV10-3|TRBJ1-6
TGTGCCATCAGTGAGGAGTTAAGCTCCTATAATTCACCCCTCCACTTT
CAISEELSSYNSPLHF
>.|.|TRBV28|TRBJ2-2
TGTGCCAGCAGTTTCCCTGGCGGGGAGTTTTTCACCGGGGAGCTGTTTTTT
CASSFPGGEFFTGELFF
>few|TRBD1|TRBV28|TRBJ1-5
TGTGCCAGCAGTTCCACAGGGGACCCTAGCAATCAGCCCCAGCATTTT
CASSSTGDPSNQPQHF
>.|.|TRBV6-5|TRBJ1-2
TGTGCCAGCAGCGTACAGGGTTTGAATGGCTACACCTTC
CASSVQGLNGYTF
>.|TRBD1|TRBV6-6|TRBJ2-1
TGTGCCAGCAGTTACCGGGGACAGTTCAATGAGCAGTTCTTC
CASSYRGQFNEQFF
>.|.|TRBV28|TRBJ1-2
TGTGCCACCCGATATTCGCGGGTAACCGGCTATGGCTACACCTTC
CATRYSRVTGYGYTF
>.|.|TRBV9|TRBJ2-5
TGTGCCAGCAGCGTAGCCCCACAACAAGAGACCCAGTACTTC
CASSVAPQQETQYF
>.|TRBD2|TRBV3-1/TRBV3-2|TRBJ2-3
TGTGCCAGCAGTCGTACAGCGGGATGGGCAGATACGCAGTATTTT
CASSRTAGWADTQYF
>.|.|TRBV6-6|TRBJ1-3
TGTGCCAGCAGTCATTACAGGTTGAACTCTGGAAACACCATATATTTT
CASSHYRLNSGNTIYF
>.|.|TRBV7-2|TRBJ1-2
TGTGCCAGCAGCCCGGCTTACAGCCTTCGTCTACAGGGAGGCTACACCTTC
CASSPAYSLRLQGGYTF
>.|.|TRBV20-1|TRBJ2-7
TGCAGTGCTAGTGTGCGGGCAGCCTACGAGCAGTACTTC
CSASVRAAYEQYF
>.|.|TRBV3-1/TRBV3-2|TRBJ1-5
TGTGCCAGCAGCCAGGGGGGTAGGAGCAATCAGCCCCAGCATTTT
CASSQGGRSNQPQHF
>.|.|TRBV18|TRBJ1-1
TGTGCCAGCTCACCAACCAGGGACCAAACTGAAGCTTTCTTT
CASSPTRDQTEAFF
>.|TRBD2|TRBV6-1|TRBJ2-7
TGTGCCAGCAGTGAACGTATGGTAAGCGGGAGGGCCGGACTCTCCTACGAGCAGTACTTC
CASSERMVSGRAGLSYEQYF
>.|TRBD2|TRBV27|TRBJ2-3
TGTGCCAGCAGTGCGGGGACTAGCAGCACAGATACGCAGTATTTT
CASSAGTSSTDTQYF
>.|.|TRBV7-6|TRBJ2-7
TGTGCCAGCAGCTTACAGTCTGGGGGGACCTACGAGCAGTACTTC
CASSLQSGGTYEQYF
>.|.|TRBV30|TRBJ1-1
TGTGCCTGGAGTGGGGCCAGTTACACTGAAGCTTTCTTT
CAWSGASYTEAFF
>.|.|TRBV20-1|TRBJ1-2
TGCAGTGCTAGTACCCGACGGGAAAGCCTGGGCTACACCTTC
CSASTRRESLGYTF
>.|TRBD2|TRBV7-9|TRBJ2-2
TGTGCCAGCAGCTTACTTGGGACTAGCGGGAGCCAGAACACCGGGGAGCTGTTTTTT
CASSLLGTSGSQNTGELFF
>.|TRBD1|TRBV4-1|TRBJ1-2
TGCGCCAGCAGCCCGGGACAGAGCCCCTATGGCTACACCTTC
CASSPGQSPYGYTF
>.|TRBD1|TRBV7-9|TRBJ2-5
TGTGCCAGCAGCTTCCTTGGCAGGGGGAGAGAAGAGACCCAGTACTTC
CASSFLGRGREETQYF
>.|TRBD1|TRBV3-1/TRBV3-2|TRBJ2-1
TGTGCCACCTCGGCCGGCAGGGGGCAGAGGGAGCAGTTCTTC
CATSAGRGQREQFF
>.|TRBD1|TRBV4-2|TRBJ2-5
TGTGCCAGCAGCCAAGGGACAGGGACCCCAAACTTC
CASSQGTGTPNF
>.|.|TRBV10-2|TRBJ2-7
TGCGCCAGCAGTGATCTAGCGATGGACTACGAGCAGTACTTC
CASSDLAMDYEQYF
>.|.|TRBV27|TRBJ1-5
TGTGCCAGCAGTCTAACGGGGGCCTCCGGCCCCCAGCATTTT
CASSLTGASGPQHF
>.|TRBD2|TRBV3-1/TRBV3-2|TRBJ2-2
TGTGCCAGCAGCCAAGGGACTAGCGGGAGCACCGGGGAGCTGTTTTTT
CASSQGTSGSTGELFF
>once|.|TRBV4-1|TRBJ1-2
TGCGCCAGCAGCCAAGCAGAGGACAGCTACTATGGCTACACCTTC
CASSQAEDSYYGYTF
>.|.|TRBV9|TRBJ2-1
TGTGCCAGCTCCCCAACGGGGAACTCCTACAATGAGCAGTTCTTC
CASSPTGNSYNEQFF
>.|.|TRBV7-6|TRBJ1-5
TGTGCCAGCAGCTTAGAGGCGGGTGGAGATCAGCCCCAGCATTTT
CASSLEAGGDQPQHF
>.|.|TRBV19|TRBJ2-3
TGTGCCAGTAGTATTCTGGGAGTAGATACGCAGTATTTT
CASSILGVDTQYF
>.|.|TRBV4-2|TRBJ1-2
TGTGCCAGCAGCCAAGATAAGGGCCGGGCTTCTAACTATGGCTACACCTTC
CASSQDKGRASNYGYTF
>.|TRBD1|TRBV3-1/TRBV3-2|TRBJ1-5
TGTGCCAGCAGCCAAGGGGGGACAGGGGTACCTCAGCATTTT
CASSQGGTGVPQHF